A selection of T cell receptor beta chains follows, all from one sample in a study of blood T cell repertoires in COVID-19. Measured with immunoSEQ multiplex PCR; TCRdb has only the in-frame clones, and not every one. This repertoire shows 250,000 to 300,000 clones, roughly 79% found once; its top ten account for around 2.9%. The sequenced material came from peripheral blood. All receptors derive from a woman aged 60-75 years with active or convalescent COVID-19. The CDR3 runs from the conserved cysteine through the conserved F or W. The D gene is left open where the match is weak. Clone size, where shown, is once, few, many, or a class for clones that have expanded.

j_gene,v_gene,abundance,d_gene,CDR3nt,CDR3aa
TRBJ2-7,TRBV5-4,.,.,TGTGCCAGCACGGGCGGGGCAGGACAAAACTACGAGCAGTACTTC,CASTGGAGQNYEQYF
TRBJ2-6,TRBV18,.,.,TGTGCCAGCTCACCAAGCACCGATGGGGCCAACGTCCTGACTTTC,CASSPSTDGANVLTF
TRBJ2-1,TRBV5-4,.,TRBD1,TGTGCCAGCAGCTCCGGAGGGCGTGGATTGGACAGGGGGCGTCGTAATGAGCAGTTCTTC,CASSSGGRGLDRGRRNEQFF
TRBJ1-2,TRBV20-1,once,TRBD1,TGCAGTGGACAGGGGGCTGAGGGCTACACCTTC,CSGQGAEGYTF
TRBJ1-1,TRBV7-3,.,.,TGTGCCAGCTCAATAAGGGCCGGAGCGGGGAACACTGAAGCTTTCTTT,CASSIRAGAGNTEAFF
TRBJ2-3,TRBV29-1,once,TRBD2,TGCAGCGTCGCAGCCGGGACTAGCGGGGGCACAGATACGCAGTATTTT,CSVAAGTSGGTDTQYF
TRBJ2-1,TRBV19,.,.,TGTGCCAGTAGCCTTGGAAGCGGGACACAGTCAACGCAGTTCTTC,CASSLGSGTQSTQFF
TRBJ1-5,TRBV28,.,.,TGTGCCAGCAGCCCGGGGGGACAGCCCCAGCATTTT,CASSPGGQPQHF
TRBJ2-2,TRBV7-3,.,.,TGTGCCAGCTCGGAGTCGAACACCGGGGAGCTGTTTTTT,CASSESNTGELFF
TRBJ2-1,TRBV10-1,.,.,TGCGCCAGCAGTGGTGGCGGGGCAACCTACAATGAGCAGTTCTTC,CASSGGGATYNEQFF
TRBJ1-1,TRBV6-5,.,TRBD1,TGTGCCAGCAGTTACTCTTGGGACAGAGGGTTCACTGAAGCTTTCTTT,CASSYSWDRGFTEAFF
TRBJ1-2,TRBV7-3,.,.,TGTGCCAGCAGCTTAACCTACGAGGGGAGGGGCGACGGCTACACCTTC,CASSLTYEGRGDGYTF
TRBJ1-5,TRBV28,.,.,TGTGCCAGCAGTTTGCGGGGAGGCAATCAGCCCCAGCATTTT,CASSLRGGNQPQHF
TRBJ2-7,TRBV19,.,.,TGTGCCAGTAGTATTTTGGCGGGGCGCGCCTACGAGCAGTACTTC,CASSILAGRAYEQYF
TRBJ1-4,TRBV18,.,TRBD1,TGTGCCAGCTCACTGAGACAGGGAGATGAAAAACTGTTTTTT,CASSLRQGDEKLFF
TRBJ2-3,TRBV7-2,.,TRBD2,TGTGCCAGCAGCATGGGACTAGCGGGGGGCACAGATACGCAGTATTTT,CASSMGLAGGTDTQYF
TRBJ1-3,TRBV5-1,.,.,TGCGCCAGCAGCTTGGGGGGCCTCTCTGGAAACACCATATATTTT,CASSLGGLSGNTIYF
TRBJ1-1,TRBV7-3,.,.,TGTGCCAGCAGAACAAAACCAGGGACTTTGAACACTGAAGCTTTCTTT,CASRTKPGTLNTEAFF
TRBJ2-7,TRBV18,.,.,TGTGCCAGCTCACCACAGGGGGGGCACGAGCAGTACTTC,CASSPQGGHEQYF
TRBJ1-5,TRBV12-5,.,.,TGTGCTAGTGGTCCACAGGTAAACAATCAGCCCCAGCATTTT,CASGPQVNNQPQHF
TRBJ1-5,TRBV7-8,.,TRBD1,TGTGCCAGCAGCTTAGACACAGGGGGCAATCAGCCCCAGCATTTT,CASSLDTGGNQPQHF
TRBJ2-3,TRBV7-3,.,.,TGTGCCAGCAGCCCATTACCGCCGGGGGGCACAGATACGCAGTATTTT,CASSPLPPGGTDTQYF
TRBJ2-1,TRBV5-5,once,.,TGTGCCAGCAGCTTGGCCCCCAGGTTGGACAATGAGCAGTTCTTC,CASSLAPRLDNEQFF
TRBJ2-2,TRBV6-6,.,.,TGTGCCAGCAGCCCAGAGGGCACCGGGGAGCTGTTTTTT,CASSPEGTGELFF